The 19 T cell receptor beta chains given below trace back to one sample, sequenced in a study of cytomegalovirus exposure and HLA in healthy donors. The PCR was carried out with 60 Vbeta primers and 13 Jbeta primers. The repertoire was sequenced with immunoSEQ multiplex PCR; TCRdb's copy has only in-frame clones and lacks some. This table holds approximately 110,000 clones, just under 75% found once. Sequencing was done on a sample of PBMCs. These receptors originate from a man between 60 and 75 years old in good health and CMV-seropositive.

The V gene is TRBV30, the J gene TRBJ1-1; D call uncertain. CDR1 is GTSNPN and CDR2 is SVGIG in the germline V gene (reference sequence). The CDR3 is 14 amino acids. V was clipped by 2 bases and J by 0 bases, with 10 bases between them. CDR3 loop: CAWSHEGLNTEAFF. The DNA for the CDR3 is TGTGCCTGGAGTCATGAGGGATTGAACACTGAAGCTTTCTTT. Supplemented by reference TRBV30 and TRBJ1-1, the full variable domain reads SQTIHQWPATLVQPVGSPLSLECTVEGTSNPNLYWYRQAAGRGLQLLFYSVGIGQISSEVPQNLSASRPQDRQFILSSKKLLLSDSGFYLCAWSHEGLNTEAFFGQGTRLTVV.

This clone has more than one count but fewer than ten. The chain joins TRBV5-4 to TRBJ1-1; D is uncertain. Germline values: CDR1 SGHNT, CDR2 YYREEE (reference sequence). Trimming removed 6 bases at V and 0 bases at J, with 9 bases between. This CDR3 comprises 13 residues. For the CDR3, the DNA is TGTGCCAGCAAAGGTAGCCTGAACACTGAAGCTTTCTTT. Translation gives CASKGSLNTEAFF.

The chain uses TRBV6-5 and TRBJ1-6; 9 bases are a match to TRBD1. CDR1 and CDR2 from the germline V gene are MNHEY and SVGAGI. J gave up 7 bases and V 0 bases, and 1 base lay outside the gene matches. The CDR3 runs to 15 residues. The CDR3 region has the DNA TGTGCCAGCAGTTACTCCGGGACAGGGAATTCACCCCTCCACTTT. This codes for CASSYSGTGNSPLHF.

The chain joins TRBV29-1 to TRBJ1-2, with D possibly TRBD1 on 5 matching bases. Per germline, CDR1 SQVTM and CDR2 ANQGSEA. CDR3 length: 13 amino acids. V lost 7 bases to trimming and J lost 6 bases, with 18 bases between them. The CDR3: CSARKGSGDGYTF. CDR3 in DNA: TGCAGCGCCCGAAAGGGGTCAGGAGATGGCTACACCTTC.

The chain recombines TRBV18 with TRBJ2-7; 7 bases are a match to TRBD1. This CDR3 region has 14 residues. The V and J ends lost 6 bases and 2 bases, in that order; junction bases with no gene match: 7. CDR1 is KGHSH, CDR2 LQKENI, per germline. CDR3 amino acids: CASSQNRGPYEQYF. The CDR3 DNA sequence: TGTGCCAGCTCCCAGAACAGGGGACCCTACGAGCAGTACTTC.

The chain carries TRBV9 and TRBJ2-2; D gene uncertain. The germline V and J ends were trimmed by 0 bases and 4 bases, with 7 bases remaining between them. CDR1 is SGDLS, CDR2 YYNGEE, per germline. The CDR3 covers 14 residues. In nucleotides, the CDR3 is TGTGCCAGCAGCGTAGGTCCGGTCACCGGGGAGCTGTTTTTT. Residues: CASSVGPVTGELFF.

This chain links TRBV6-5 with TRBJ1-4, with 9 bases aligning to TRBD1. CDR3 length: 16 residues. The trim removed 4 bases at V and 4 bases at J, leaving 7 bases unmatched. Germline V lookup: CDR1 MNHEY, CDR2 SVGAGI. DNA for the CDR3: TGTGCCAGCAGTTCAATCGGGACAGGGTATAATGAAAAACTGTTTTTT. It translates to CASSSIGTGYNEKLFF.

The CDR3 protein is CASSTDRVTNNSPLHF. The CDR3 DNA reads as TGTGCCAGCTCGACGGACAGGGTTACAAATAATTCACCCCTCCACTTT. This chain connects TRBV18 to TRBJ1-6; TRBD1 matches at 8 bases. Per germline, CDR1 KGHSH and CDR2 LQKENI. This CDR3 is built from 16 residues. With V trimmed by 6 bases and J by 5 bases, 9 bases remained unmatched.

The chain recombines TRBV27 with TRBJ1-1, with no clear D. Trimming stripped 11 bases from V and 0 bases from J, with 4 bases between. The CDR3 has 10 residues. CDR1 and CDR2 from the germline V gene are MNHEY and SMNVEV (reference sequence). Here the CDR3 reads CAQMNTEAFF. The CDR3 DNA reads TGTGCCCAGATGAACACTGAAGCTTTCTTT.

CDR3 DNA: TGTGCCAGCAGGCCAGGGGCCGGGGAGCTGTTTTTT. It translates to CASRPGAGELFF. J is TRBJ2-2 and V is TRBV7-6, with D perhaps TRBD1 (6 bases). Germline-derived CDR1 and CDR2 are SGHVS and FNYEAQ. This CDR3 is built from 12 residues. V lost 6 bases, J lost 6 bases, and 8 bases lay in between.

This clone was counted only a few times. The rearrangement joins TRBV7-8 to TRBJ1-2; D might be TRBD1 (6 bases). V was cut by 4 bases and J by 3 bases, with 15 bases left in between. This CDR3 is built from 15 residues. The germline gives CDR1 SGHVS, CDR2 FQNEAQ. This chain's CDR3 is CASSSPWDNYYGYTF. The DNA of the CDR3 is TGTGCCAGCAGCTCACCCTGGGACAATTACTATGGCTACACCTTC.

For this clone: At one end the junction does not follow the germline gene, possibly because of a read error. V gene TRBV7-8 combines with J gene TRBJ1-1, with D perhaps TRBD1 (5 bases). There are 15 residues in the CDR3. Per germline, CDR1 SGHVS and CDR2 FQNEAQ. The CDR3 DNA reads as TGTGCCAGCAGCCTAGCGGGGCTGATGAACACTGAAGCTTTCTTT. Residues: CASSLAGLMNTEAFF.

The gene calls are TRBV5-1 and TRBJ1-6; D is ambiguous. Germline lookup yields CDR1 SGHRS and CDR2 YFSETQ. This CDR3 contains 14 residues. V was clipped by 0 bases and J by 12 bases, with 13 bases between them. The CDR3 sequence is CASSLGESGLPLHF. The CDR3 DNA reads as TGCGCCAGCAGCTTGGGGGAGTCAGGTTTACCCCTCCACTTT.

The chain is built from TRBV5-1 and TRBJ2-3; 10 bases are shared with TRBD2. The CDR3 length is 14 residues. V was pared by 9 bases and J by 0 bases, with 4 bases of the junction left unmatched. Germline lookup yields CDR1 SGHRS and CDR2 YFSETQ. For the CDR3, the DNA is TGCGCCACGCAGCGGGGGGGAAGCACAGATACGCAGTATTTT. Amino acids: CATQRGGSTDTQYF.

The sample holds one count of this clone. The chain has TRBV27 and TRBJ1-1; 9 bases are a match to TRBD1. This CDR3 region has 15 residues. The germline V gene encodes CDR1 MNHEY and CDR2 SMNVEV (reference sequence). The V gene end was trimmed by 7 bases and the J gene end by 3 bases; junction bases not matched to a gene: 9. CDR3 amino acids: CASNLMGQGDTEAFF. The CDR3 coding sequence is TGTGCCAGCAACTTGATGGGACAGGGCGACACTGAAGCTTTCTTT.

J is TRBJ1-5 and V is TRBV6-4; 7 nucleotides agree with TRBD1. V was pared by 3 bases and J by 4 bases, with 0 bases of the junction left unmatched. The CDR3 has 13 residues. CDR1 and CDR2 (germline): MRHNA, SNTAGT. CDR3: CASSEQGNQPQHF. The CDR3 bases are TGTGCCAGCAGTGAACAGGGGAATCAGCCCCAGCATTTT.

This chain joins TRBV5-6 and TRBJ1-1, with a possible D match to TRBD1 (5 bases). This CDR3 region has 15 residues. Trimming removed 2 bases from V and 4 bases from J, with 15 bases in between. In germline, CDR1 is SGHDT, CDR2 YYEEEE. DNA for the CDR3: TGTGCCAGCAGCTTTACATCAGGGAGGGGCACTGAAGCTTTCTTT. Its protein is CASSFTSGRGTEAFF.

This clone showed up just a few times. This chain links TRBV7-3 with TRBJ2-5, with TRBD2 matching over 12 bases. CDR3 size: 16 residues. Germline V CDR1 and CDR2: SGHTA, FQGTGA. V shed 4 bases, J shed 4 bases, and the junction held 7 bases outside the gene matches. This CDR3 reads CASSSMTSGGPETQYF. CDR3 in DNA: TGTGCCAGCAGCTCGATGACTAGCGGGGGCCCAGAGACCCAGTACTTC.

The rearrangement joins TRBV6-8 to TRBJ2-4; D is possibly TRBD1 (7 bases). Germline V lookup: CDR1 MNHGY, CDR2 SAAAGT. The CDR3 length is 19 residues. V lost 5 bases, J lost 0 bases, and 23 bases lay in between. CDR3 sequence reads: CASSHRDSTGTLAKNIQYF. DNA of the CDR3: TGTGCCAGCAGTCACCGAGACTCGACAGGGACTCTAGCCAAAAACATTCAGTACTTC.